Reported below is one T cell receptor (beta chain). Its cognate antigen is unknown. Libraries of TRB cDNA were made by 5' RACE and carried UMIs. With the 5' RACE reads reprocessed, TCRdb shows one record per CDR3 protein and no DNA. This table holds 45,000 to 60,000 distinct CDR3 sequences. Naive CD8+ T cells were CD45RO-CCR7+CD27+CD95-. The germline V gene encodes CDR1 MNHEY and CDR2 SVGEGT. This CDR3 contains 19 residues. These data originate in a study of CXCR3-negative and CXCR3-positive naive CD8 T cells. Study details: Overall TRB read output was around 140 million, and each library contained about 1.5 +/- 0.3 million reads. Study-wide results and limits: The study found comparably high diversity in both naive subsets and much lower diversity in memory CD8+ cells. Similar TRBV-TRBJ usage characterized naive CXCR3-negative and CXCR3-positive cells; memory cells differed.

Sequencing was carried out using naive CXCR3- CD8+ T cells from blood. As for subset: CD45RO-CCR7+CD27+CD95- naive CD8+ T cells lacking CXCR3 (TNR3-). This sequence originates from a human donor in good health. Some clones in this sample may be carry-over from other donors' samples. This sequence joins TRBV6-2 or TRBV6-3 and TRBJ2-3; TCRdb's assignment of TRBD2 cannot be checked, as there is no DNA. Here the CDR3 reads CASSGPWMRRGAGPDTQYF.